The TCR beta chain described here comes from a study of T cell responses to AZD1222 COVID-19 vaccine. Study conclusions and caveats: Nearly half of spike-specific TCRs reportedly target unmutated variant regions. Only 5 or 6 AZD1222 recipients were seropositive at baseline. Females made up more of the donors, who were largely white British, and clonal diversity may have come out too low.

Profiling relied on immunoSEQ multiplex PCR, and the TCRdb table lists in-frame clones only, not all of them. Of 100,000 to 150,000 clones listed, more than 85% are singletons. Concerning this clone: Its specificity is not known.

The TCR was taken from an adult in good health. The sequencing used peripheral blood, collected on day 0 of MenACWY control vaccination.

The CDR3 sequence: CASSHQAGGTYNEQFF. Here the CDR3 DNA reads TGCGCCAGCAGCCATCAAGCGGGAGGGACCTACAATGAGCAGTTCTTC. The genes are TRBV4-1 and TRBJ2-1; TRBD2 agrees at 10 bases. The CDR3 loop spans 16 amino acids. The germline CDR1 and CDR2 sequences are MGHRA and YSYEKL. Trimming took 3 bases from V and 2 from J; bases not matched to a gene: 4.